The 22 T cell receptor beta chains reported below all come from one sample, sequenced in a study of blood T cell repertoires in COVID-19. Profiled with immunoSEQ multiplex PCR; TCRdb holds only in-frame clones, not every one. The table shows about 260,000 clones, with 75% to 90% occurring only once. Source material: PBMCs or T cells enriched from blood (not recorded which). These receptors originate from a man aged 50 to 59 who had been exposed to COVID-19.

For this clone: This may stem from a read error, because a much larger clone lies one nucleotide away. The chain combines TRBV28 with TRBJ1-2; perhaps TRBD1 as D (5 bases). Trimming stripped 6 bases from V and 4 bases from J, with 9 bases between. Germline CDR1 MDHEN, CDR2 SYDVKM. The CDR3 covers 12 residues. CDR3 sequence reads: CASSHDSYGYTF. The CDR3 DNA sequence: TGTGCCAGCAGCCACGACAGCTATGGCTACACCTTC.

The chain carries TRBV5-8 and TRBJ2-1, with TRBD2 matching 7 bases. Looked up from germline, CDR1 is SGHTS and CDR2 is YDEGEE. After removal of 3 bases from V and 4 bases from J, the junction contained 10 bases not matched to a gene. The CDR3 loop spans 16 amino acids. The CDR3, as DNA: TGTGCCAGCAGCTGGGGGTTGAGCGGGACTTACAATGAGCAGTTCTTC. Translation gives CASSWGLSGTYNEQFF.

V usage is TRBV29-1 and J usage is TRBJ1-1; D remains ambiguous. Trimming took 2 bases from V and 8 from J, leaving 9 bases between them. Germline V gene sequence: CDR1 SQVTM, CDR2 ANQGSEA. The CDR3 has 11 amino acids. The CDR3 spells CSVEQVPEAFF. The CDR3 DNA sequence: TGCAGCGTTGAACAGGTCCCCGAAGCTTTCTTT.

This chain uses TRBV7-2 with TRBJ2-3; TRBD2 aligns across 10 bases. The CDR3 covers 18 residues. The trim removed 6 bases at V and 2 bases at J, leaving 14 bases unmatched. Germline V CDR1 and CDR2: SGHTA, FQGNSA. The CDR3 sequence is CASSYGLAARPSTDTQYF. In nucleotides, the CDR3 is TGTGCCAGCAGTTACGGACTAGCGGCGAGGCCTTCCACAGATACGCAGTATTTT.

The rearrangement joins TRBV19 to TRBJ2-2; D is unresolved. From germline, CDR1 is LNHDA and CDR2 SQIVND (reference sequence). The ends were cut back, 3 bases at V and 2 bases at J, with 13 bases in the middle. The CDR3 totals 16 residues. As DNA, the CDR3 is TGTGCCAGTAGTATCCCAGGATCGGCAAACACCGGGGAGCTGTTTTTT. Amino acid sequence: CASSIPGSANTGELFF.

The chain recombines TRBV5-1 with TRBJ1-4; D is undetermined. The CDR3 contains 12 residues. Between the trimmed V and J ends, which lost 0 bases and 8 bases, there was a span of 5 bases. Germline CDR1 reads SGHRS; CDR2 reads YFSETQ. CDR3 sequence (DNA): TGCGCCAGCAGCTTGGACGGGGAAAAACTGTTTTTT. This sequence encodes CASSLDGEKLFF.

The J gene is TRBJ1-3, the V gene TRBV9; 10 nucleotides line up with TRBD1. With 0 bases clipped from V and 3 bases from J, the junction kept 12 bases outside the gene matches. Germline assignment: CDR1 SGDLS and CDR2 YYNGEE. The CDR3 sequence is 19 residues long. CDR3 amino acids: CASSVALGDRGLGGNTIYF. The CDR3 region has the DNA TGTGCCAGCAGCGTAGCTCTAGGAGACAGGGGGCTTGGTGGAAACACCATATATTTT.

The CDR3 protein is CASSFGRAANEKLFF. The CDR3 DNA is TGTGCCAGCAGCTTCGGGAGGGCGGCTAATGAAAAACTGTTTTTT. The V gene is TRBV7-9, the J gene TRBJ1-4; D is uncertain. The CDR3 runs 15 residues. Germline-derived CDR1 and CDR2 are SEHNR and FQNEAQ (reference sequence). Deletions cut 3 bases from V and 3 bases from J, with 11 bases between.

V usage is TRBV7-2 and J usage is TRBJ1-3; TRBD1 matches 9 bases. Germline CDR1 reads SGHTA; CDR2 reads FQGNSA. The J segment lost 2 bases and the V segment lost 2 bases, leaving 4 bases of the junction unmatched. The CDR3 loop spans 16 amino acids. The CDR3 nucleotides read TGTGCCAGCAGCTTAAGACAGGGGGTTGCTGGAAACACCATATATTTT. This encodes CASSLRQGVAGNTIYF.

On this clone itself: Sequence at one end of the junction differs from germline and may be a read error. V gene TRBV2 combines with J gene TRBJ2-2, with a tentative D call TRBD2 (6 bases). CDR1 is SNHLY and CDR2 is FYNNEI in the germline V gene. This CDR3 comprises 15 residues. The CDR3, as DNA: TGTGCCAGCAGTGAATCGGGCGGGAACCCCGGGGAGCTGTTTTTT. This gives the protein CASSESGGNPGELFF.

Of note for this clone: Lacking the conserved final phenylalanine or tryptophan, this CDR3 likely reflects a read error. The limits of the CDR3 on the DNA are not certain, so only TCRdb's listed CDR3 is given. The CDR3 is CASSLEFPSRS. J is TRBJ1-1 and V is TRBV7-9; the table's D call, TRBD1, has no DNA check behind it. The V gene's germline CDR1 is SEHNR and CDR2 FQNEAQ (reference sequence). Inclusive of both ends, the CDR3 amounts to 11 amino acids.

The rearrangement uses TRBV2 and TRBJ1-3; no clear D. The ends were cut back, 5 bases at V and 0 bases at J, with 8 bases in the middle. Germline-derived CDR1 and CDR2 are SNHLY and FYNNEI. This CDR3 spans 14 amino acids. The CDR3 here is CASSSRPSGNTIYF. CDR3 in DNA: TGTGCCAGCAGTTCCAGGCCCTCTGGAAACACCATATATTTT. Using reference TRBV2 and TRBJ1-3 for the parts outside the CDR3, the full variable domain is EPEVTQTPSHQVTQMGQEVILRCVPISNHLYFYWYRQILGQKVEFLVSFYNNEISEKSEIFDDQFSVERPDGSNFTLKIRSTKLEDSAMYFCASSSRPSGNTIYFGEGSWLTVV.

The chain has TRBV7-2 and TRBJ1-6, with D tentatively TRBD1 (6 bases). V was cut by 8 bases and J by 5 bases, with 19 bases left in between. This CDR3 contains 16 residues. CDR1 and CDR2 (germline): SGHTA, FQGNSA. CDR3 coding DNA: TGTGCCAGCCGCAGAAAAACAGGGCTCCATAATTCACCCCTCCACTTT. The encoded protein is CASRRKTGLHNSPLHF.

This chain links TRBV2 with TRBJ1-3; no clear D gene. V shed 8 bases and J shed 0 bases, with 8 bases lying between them. Germline lookup yields CDR1 SNHLY and CDR2 FYNNEI. CDR3 length equals 13 residues. The CDR3 DNA sequence: TGTGCCAGCGAGATGAGCTCTGGAAACACCATATATTTT. It encodes CASEMSSGNTIYF.

The V and J genes are TRBV15 and TRBJ2-5, with no clear D. V was clipped by 3 bases and J by 5 bases, with 10 bases between them. CDR1 and CDR2 (germline): LNHNV, YYDKDF (reference sequence). CDR3 size: 13 residues. In DNA, the CDR3 is TGTGCCACCAGCAGGGCAGGTGAGGAGACCCAGTACTTC. Translation: CATSRAGEETQYF.

This chain joins TRBV11-3 and TRBJ2-7, with D perhaps matching TRBD2 (6 bases). Trimming shortened V by 3 bases and J by 6 bases, and 12 bases separated the two germline ends. The CDR3 covers 13 residues. Germline-derived CDR1 and CDR2 are SGHNT and YENEEA. The CDR3 region is CASSFTVAAEQYV. The CDR3 DNA follows: TGTGCCAGCAGCTTTACAGTAGCGGCCGAGCAGTACGTC.

The CDR3: CASSSGLAGGENIQYF. CDR3 coding DNA: TGTGCCAGCAGCTCAGGACTAGCGGGGGGGGAAAACATTCAGTACTTC. This rearrangement joins TRBV7-2 to TRBJ2-4, with TRBD2 identical over 15 bases. The CDR3 contains 16 residues. CDR1 and CDR2 from the germline V gene are SGHTA and FQGNSA. V lost 4 bases, J lost 5 bases, and 3 bases stayed unmatched.

The chain links TRBV28 to TRBJ2-5, with 8 bases fitting TRBD2. The J segment lost 5 bases and the V segment lost 5 bases, leaving 7 bases of the junction unmatched. Germline V lookup: CDR1 MDHEN, CDR2 SYDVKM. The CDR3 sequence is 14 residues long. CDR3 loop: CASSTAGVPETQYF. The CDR3 bases are TGTGCCAGCAGTACAGCGGGAGTACCTGAGACCCAGTACTTC.

The chain combines TRBV27 with TRBJ2-3; a possible D gene is TRBD2 (5 bases). Germline-derived CDR1 and CDR2 are MNHEY and SMNVEV (reference sequence). Trimming shortened V by 4 bases and J by 1 base, and 15 bases separated the two germline ends. The CDR3 extends over 16 amino acids. The CDR3 reads CASSSWSGKGTDTQYF. The CDR3 region has the DNA TGTGCCAGCAGTTCATGGTCGGGAAAAGGCACAGATACGCAGTATTTT.

The V call is TRBV2, the J call TRBJ2-5, with 7 bases identical to TRBD2. Looked up from germline, CDR1 is SNHLY and CDR2 is FYNNEI. Losses at the gene ends were 7 bases for V and 2 bases for J; bases not matched to a gene: 4. The CDR3 spans 13 residues. CDR3 protein: CASTGGLQETQYF. CDR3 nucleotides: TGTGCCAGCACCGGGGGACTACAAGAGACCCAGTACTTC.

The chain employs TRBV5-4 and TRBJ2-5, with TRBD2 matching over 10 bases. The J segment lost 5 bases and the V segment lost 2 bases, leaving 6 bases of the junction unmatched. The CDR3 runs to 15 residues. Germline lookup yields CDR1 SGHNT and CDR2 YYREEE (reference sequence). CDR3 bases: TGTGCCAGCAGCTTAGCGGGGGGGCGTCGTGAGACCCAGTACTTC. Residues: CASSLAGGRRETQYF. Full variable domain (outside the CDR3, taken from reference TRBV5-4 and TRBJ2-5): ETGVTQSPTHLIKTRGQQVTLRCSSQSGHNTVSWYQQALGQGPQFIFQYYREEENGRGNFPPRFSGLQFPNYSSELNVNALELDDSALYLCASSLAGGRRETQYFGPGTRLLVL.

The chain employs TRBV11-3 and TRBJ2-3; D remains ambiguous. Germline loops: CDR1 SGHNT, CDR2 YENEEA. V lost 3 bases to trimming and J lost 5 bases, with 12 bases between them. There are 14 residues in the CDR3. The CDR3 DNA sequence: TGTGCCAGCAGCTTGCATATTTCGGGAGATACGCAGTATTTT. Its translation: CASSLHISGDTQYF.